Each of the 20 T cell receptor beta chains below was sequenced from the same sample in a study of spatial heterogeneity in lung cancer. Each CDR3 protein is one row after TCRdb ran MiXCR on the 5' RACE reads. The table has around 15,000 distinct CDR3 sequences, around 8% seen once. Time point noted: sample taken at primary tumor resection. No cells were sorted before sequencing. The whole RNA sequenced was extracted from tumor, nontumor lung or frozen PBMC. The material sequenced was PBMCs, taken at surgery. These receptors originate from a female donor with early-stage non-small cell lung cancer.

This clonotype was detected a few times. The chain combines TRBV18 with TRBJ2-3; a weak D match, TRBD2 (6 bases). CDR1 is KGHSH and CDR2 is LQKENI in the germline V gene. The CDR3 sequence is 14 residues long. V shed 0 bases and J shed 5 bases, with 9 bases lying between them. The DNA of the CDR3 is TGTGCCAGCTCACCACCGCCAGCGGGAGATACGCAGTATTTT. This codes for CASSPPPAGDTQYF.

This clonotype was seen many times. V usage is TRBV18 and J usage is TRBJ2-7; possibly TRBD1 for D (6 bases). CDR3 length: 14 residues. Germline V CDR1 and CDR2: KGHSH, LQKENI. The V end was cut by 4 bases, the J end by 3 bases, with 13 bases between. This CDR3 reads CASSRQGRGYEQYF. CDR3 DNA: TGTGCCAGCTCACGGCAGGGGAGAGGCTACGAGCAGTACTTC.

In this sample, this clonotype turned up many times. This chain joins TRBV6-6 and TRBJ1-1; D is uncertain. The CDR3 extends over 14 amino acids. The germline gives CDR1 MNHNY, CDR2 SVGAGI (reference sequence). With 5 bases removed from V and 2 bases from J, the gap between germline ends came to 12 bases. The CDR3 loop is CASSPTGDNTEAFF. DNA of the CDR3: TGTGCCAGCAGTCCCACCGGAGATAACACTGAAGCTTTCTTT.

J is TRBJ2-2 and V is TRBV29-1; 8 nucleotides agree with TRBD2. J gave up 4 bases and V 6 bases, and 4 bases lay outside the gene matches. CDR1 and CDR2 (germline): SQVTM, ANQGSEA. The length of the CDR3 is 13 residues. The CDR3 coding sequence is TGCAGCGTCGGGACTAGTATCACCGGGGAGCTGTTTTTT. Its translation is CSVGTSITGELFF.

This clonotype qualifies as medium-sized. The chain carries TRBV5-4 and TRBJ2-6; D is unclear. The CDR3 is made up of 15 amino acids. CDR1 is SGHNT, CDR2 YYREEE, per germline (reference sequence). Between the trimmed V and J ends, which lost 1 base and 0 bases, there was a span of 5 bases. The CDR3 is CASSLTGSGANVLTF. The CDR3 DNA reads as TGTGCCAGCAGCTTGACTGGCTCTGGGGCCAACGTCCTGACTTTC. The whole variable domain, remainder taken from reference TRBV5-4 and TRBJ2-6, is ETGVTQSPTHLIKTRGQQVTLRCSSQSGHNTVSWYQQALGQGPQFIFQYYREEENGRGNFPPRFSGLQFPNYSSELNVNALELDDSALYLCASSLTGSGANVLTFGAGSRLTVL.

This clonotype was recorded a few times. The genes are TRBV6-6 and TRBJ1-5; D not certain. The V end lost 0 bases, the J end lost 1 base, and 10 bases lay between the germline ends. CDR3 length: 16 amino acids. Germline CDR1 MNHNY, CDR2 SVGAGI (reference sequence). The DNA of the CDR3 is TGTGCCAGCAGTTACTCGTACGGTGGCAGCAATCAGCCCCAGCATTTT. This sequence encodes CASSYSYGGSNQPQHF.

In this sample, this clonotype turned up a few times. The rearrangement joins TRBV20-1 to TRBJ2-3, with 10 nucleotides matching TRBD2. The V segment lost 6 bases and the J segment 6 bases; nucleotides outside the gene matches: 9. The CDR3 loop spans 14 amino acids. CDR1 is DFQATT, CDR2 SNEGSKA, per germline (reference sequence). CDR3 in amino acids: CSASLAGGGDTQYF. The CDR3 DNA follows: TGCAGTGCCTCCTTAGCGGGAGGTGGGGATACGCAGTATTTT.

In its sample, this clonotype was seen many times. The V and J genes are TRBV11-2 and TRBJ2-1; D may be TRBD2 (5 bases). The germline V gene has CDR1 SGHAT and CDR2 FQNNGV. The CDR3 is 13 residues long. V was pared by 1 base and J by 4 bases, with 5 bases between. The CDR3 nucleotides are TGTGCCAGCAGCTTAGGGGAGTACAATGAGCAGTTCTTC. Translating it yields CASSLGEYNEQFF.

This clonotype was counted many times. CDR3 sequence reads: CASSLGSGYEQFF. The DNA for the CDR3 is TGTGCCAGCAGCTTAGGTAGCGGGTATGAGCAGTTCTTC. V usage is TRBV7-2 and J usage is TRBJ2-1; TRBD2 matches at 7 bases. J was trimmed by 8 bases and V by 1 base; bases with no gene match: 2. The CDR3 consists of 13 residues. The germline V gene encodes CDR1 SGHTA and CDR2 FQGNSA. Supplemented by reference TRBV7-2 and TRBJ2-1, the full variable domain reads GAGVSQSPSNKVTEKGKDVELRCDPISGHTALYWYRQSLGQGLEFLIYFQGNSAPDKSGLPSDRFSAERTGGSVSTLTIQRTQQEDSAVYLCASSLGSGYEQFFGPGTRLTVL.

This clonotype was observed many times. CDR3 bases: TGTGCCAGCAGCCTTTCGACAGGGCAAGAGACCCAGTACTTC. It specifies CASSLSTGQETQYF. This sequence joins TRBV7-9 and TRBJ2-5; 7 bases are shared with TRBD1. V lost 5 bases and J lost 2; bases outside the gene matches: 5. This CDR3 comprises 14 residues. The germline V gene has CDR1 SEHNR and CDR2 FQNEAQ (reference sequence).

The rearrangement links TRBV7-2 to TRBJ2-1; tentative D call: TRBD1 (6 bases). The V end lost 1 base, the J end lost 8 bases, and 15 bases lay between the germline ends. CDR3 length equals 15 residues. Germline V gene lookup returns CDR1 SGHTA and CDR2 FQGNSA. DNA for the CDR3: TGTGCCAGCAGCTTAGATTCAGGGGTAGGCGATGAGCAGTTCTTC. Translated: CASSLDSGVGDEQFF.

This clonotype was detected only a few times. The rearrangement joins TRBV9 to TRBJ2-1; 10 bases align to TRBD2. V shed 0 bases, J shed 6 bases, and the junction held 3 bases outside the gene matches. The CDR3 covers 15 residues. Germline CDR1 reads SGDLS; CDR2 reads YYNGEE. The CDR3 is CASSVGGTSVNEQFF. The CDR3 bases are TGTGCCAGCAGCGTAGGCGGGACTAGCGTCAATGAGCAGTTCTTC.

This clonotype was counted between two and nine times. DNA of the CDR3: TGTGCCATCAGTGAGGATGCAGCGAAAGAGACCCAGTACTTC. Translating gives CAISEDAAKETQYF. The chain uses TRBV10-3 and TRBJ2-5, with D hard to call. Germline CDR1 and CDR2: ENHRY and SYGVKD. V was trimmed by 2 bases and J by 3 bases, leaving 10 bases between them. The CDR3 has 14 amino acids.

This clonotype showed up many times. The chain links TRBV18 to TRBJ2-7; 9 positions agree with TRBD2. The CDR3 has 15 amino acids. Germline values: CDR1 KGHSH, CDR2 LQKENI. J lost 3 bases, V lost 0 bases, and 3 bases had no gene match. CDR3: CASSPPASGVYEQYF. CDR3 nucleotides: TGTGCCAGCTCACCACCTGCTAGCGGGGTCTACGAGCAGTACTTC. Full variable domain (remainder filled in from reference TRBV18 and TRBJ2-7): NAGVMQNPRHLVRRRGQEARLRCSPMKGHSHVYWYRQLPEEGLKFMVYLQKENIIDESGMPKERFSAEFPKEGPSILRIQQVVRGDSAAYFCASSPPASGVYEQYFGPGTRLTVT.

This clonotype appeared many times. The CDR3 sequence: CASTNRQGEETQYF. Written as DNA, the CDR3 is TGTGCCAGCACCAATCGACAAGGTGAAGAGACCCAGTACTTC. The chain is built from TRBV12-3 or TRBV12-4 and TRBJ2-5; D unresolved. The CDR3 is 14 amino acids. Trimming pared 7 bases from V and 3 bases from J, leaving 15 bases between.

This clonotype has just one count. This clone may be a read error of a much larger clone one base away. The chain is built from TRBV28 and TRBJ2-5; D is undetermined. Per germline, CDR1 MDHEN and CDR2 SYDVKM. The CDR3 covers 12 residues. The V gene lost 7 bases and the J gene lost 4 bases, with 10 bases spanning the gap. In DNA form, the CDR3 reads TGTGCCAGCACCTGGCCCGCAGAGACCCAGTACTTC. Translated: CASTWPAETQYF.

Ten or more counts support this clonotype. The chain has TRBV5-1 and TRBJ1-1, with D hard to call. Trimming removed 0 bases from V and 6 bases from J, with 9 bases in between. Germline CDR1 reads SGHRS; CDR2 reads YFSETQ. The CDR3 loop spans 13 amino acids. CDR3 in DNA: TGCGCCAGCAGCTTGGAAGGGAGATCTGAAGCTTTCTTT. Translating it yields CASSLEGRSEAFF.

This clonotype was picked up many times. This chain links TRBV28 with TRBJ1-5, with 7 bases matching TRBD1. J lost 4 bases, V lost 6 bases, and 12 bases had no gene match. The germline CDR1 and CDR2 sequences are MDHEN and SYDVKM. The CDR3 has 16 amino acids. CDR3 region: CASRVETGSFNQPQHF. DNA of the CDR3: TGTGCCAGCAGAGTTGAGACAGGGTCCTTTAATCAGCCCCAGCATTTT.

This clonotype was counted at least ten times. The CDR3 DNA follows: TGTGCCAGCAGCCACGACAGCAAAGAGACCCAGTACTTC. Protein sequence: CASSHDSKETQYF. V is TRBV3-1 and J is TRBJ2-5; possible D gene TRBD1, 5 bases. CDR1 and CDR2 from the germline V gene are LGHDT and YNNKEL (reference sequence). The CDR3 is 13 residues long. Trimming took 3 bases from V and 3 from J, leaving 8 bases between them.

This clonotype was seen at least ten times. The chain uses TRBV7-9 and TRBJ1-1, with no clear D. The CDR3 consists of 13 residues. Germline V gene sequence: CDR1 SEHNR, CDR2 FQNEAQ (reference sequence). V lost 6 bases, J lost 7 bases, and 15 bases lay in between. The CDR3 is CASRFLRTDEAFF. DNA for the CDR3: TGTGCCAGCAGGTTCCTTCGTACCGATGAAGCTTTCTTT.